This TCR beta chain was profiled in a study of monozygotic twins with inflammatory bowel disease. TCRdb reprocessed the 5' RACE reads and stores each CDR3 protein as one record, lacking DNA. The sample includes under 150,000 distinct CDR3 sequences. The V gene's germline CDR1 is SGDLS and CDR2 YYNGEE. The CDR3 spans 13 residues. The source material was blood. This receptor was identified in a human donor with ulcerative colitis or Crohn's disease, or a healthy co-twin of an affected twin (not recorded which). The chain links TRBV9 to TRBJ1-6. CDR3 in amino acids: CASSVGLGSPLHF.